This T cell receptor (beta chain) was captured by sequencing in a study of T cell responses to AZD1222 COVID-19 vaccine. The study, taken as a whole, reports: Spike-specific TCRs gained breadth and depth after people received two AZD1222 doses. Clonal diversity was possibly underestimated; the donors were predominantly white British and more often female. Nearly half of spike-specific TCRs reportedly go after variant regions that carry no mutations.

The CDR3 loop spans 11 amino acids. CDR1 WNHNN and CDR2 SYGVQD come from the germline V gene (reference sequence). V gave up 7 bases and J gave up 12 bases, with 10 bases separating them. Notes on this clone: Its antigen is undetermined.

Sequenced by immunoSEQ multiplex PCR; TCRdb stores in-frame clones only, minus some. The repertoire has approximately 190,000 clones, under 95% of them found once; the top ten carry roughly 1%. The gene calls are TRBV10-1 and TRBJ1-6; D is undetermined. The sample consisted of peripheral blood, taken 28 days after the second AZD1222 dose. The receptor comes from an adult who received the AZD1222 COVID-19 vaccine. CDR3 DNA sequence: TGCGCCAGCATTTGGGAAATACCCCTCCACTTT. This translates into CASIWEIPLHF.